The 3 T cell receptor beta chains below all came from one sample that was sequenced in a study of blood T cell repertoires in COVID-19. TCRdb's table, derived via immunoSEQ multiplex PCR, lists solely in-frame clones and lacks some. The sample records roughly 60,000 clones, about four fifths being singletons. The sequenced sample was peripheral blood. The source of these receptors is an elderly woman with acute or convalescent COVID-19.

CDR3 DNA sequence: TGTGCCACCAGCGAGAACCCCCAAGCCACCGGGGAGCTGTTTTTT. Its translation: CATSENPQATGELFF. The rearrangement joins TRBV15 to TRBJ2-2; D gene uncertain. The germline V gene encodes CDR1 LNHNV and CDR2 YYDKDF (reference sequence). The CDR3 totals 15 residues. V lost 5 bases and J 4 bases, leaving 14 bases between the germline ends.

The rearrangement joins TRBV6-9 to TRBJ1-3; D unclear. V was trimmed by 4 bases and J by 4 bases, leaving 8 bases between them. The CDR3 runs 13 residues. The germline V gene has CDR1 MNHGY and CDR2 SVAAGI. CDR3 nucleotide sequence: TGTGCCAGCAGTTCCTCCCAGGGAAACACCATATATTTT. Translating gives CASSSSQGNTIYF.

V gene TRBV7-9 combines with J gene TRBJ2-3; TRBD1 is a possible D gene (6 bases). Trimming left V 5 bases short and J 6 bases short, with 18 bases between. This CDR3 has 15 amino acids. CDR1 is SEHNR and CDR2 is FQNEAQ in the germline V gene (reference sequence). The CDR3 loop reads CASSPRGRGGDTQYF. The CDR3 bases are TGTGCCAGCAGCCCTCGAGGCAGGGGTGGGGATACGCAGTATTTT. The complete variable domain, with remaining parts taken from reference TRBV7-9 and TRBJ2-3, reads DTGVSQNPRHKITKRGQNVTFRCDPISEHNRLYWYRQTLGQGPEFLTYFQNEAQLEKSRLLSDRFSAERPKGSFSTLEIQRTEQGDSAMYLCASSPRGRGGDTQYFGPGTRLTVL.